A single sample is the source of the 30 T cell receptor beta chains below, sequenced in a study of cytomegalovirus exposure and HLA in healthy donors (dated by TCRdb to 2015 to 2018). Library generation was performed with the immunoSEQ multiplex PCR assay. For the multiplex PCR, a mixture combining 60 forward primers for TCR Vbeta segments and 13 reverse primers for TCR Jbeta segments was used. The table was pulled from immuneACCESS by TCRdb, which kept in-frame rearrangements only. Such tables lose some clones; where checked, under half of the loss comes from unresolved V genes, and the rest has no known cause. Present in this sample are about 190,000 clones, around 75% of which were seen just once. The ten biggest clones cover 4.5% to 7.5% of the sample. Sample: PBMCs. These receptors originate from a young woman in good health and CMV-seropositive.

This clone was counted only a few times. This chain connects TRBV5-4 to TRBJ1-1; tentatively, D is TRBD1 (6 bases). Germline V gene lookup returns CDR1 SGHNT and CDR2 YYREEE (reference sequence). V was pared by 2 bases and J by 1 base, with 9 bases between. This CDR3 comprises 14 residues. The CDR3 sequence is CASSFPGANTEAFF. CDR3 DNA: TGTGCCAGCAGCTTCCCAGGGGCGAACACTGAAGCTTTCTTT.

The chain carries TRBV9 and TRBJ1-6; TRBD1 is a possible D gene (5 bases). Germline assignment: CDR1 SGDLS and CDR2 YYNGEE. V was clipped by 0 bases and J by 6 bases, with 13 bases between them. CDR3 length equals 16 residues. This CDR3 is CASSVDAGPSNSPLHF. The CDR3, as DNA: TGTGCCAGCAGCGTAGATGCAGGGCCCTCTAATTCACCCCTCCACTTT.

In DNA form, the CDR3 reads TGCGCCAGCAGAGGGGACAGTTCCTACAATGAGCAGTTCTTC. It translates to CASRGDSSYNEQFF. The chain uses TRBV5-1 and TRBJ2-1; 7 bases line up with TRBD1. Germline loops: CDR1 SGHRS, CDR2 YFSETQ. With V trimmed by 5 bases and J by 1 base, 3 bases remained unmatched. The CDR3 runs 14 residues.

The rearrangement joins TRBV2 to TRBJ1-4, with 8 bases that match TRBD1. In germline, CDR1 is SNHLY, CDR2 FYNNEI. The CDR3 length is 16 residues. The junction had 18 bases not matched to a gene; V was cut back by 11 bases and J by 7 bases. The CDR3: CAQELDRDVVGEKLFF. CDR3 coding DNA: TGTGCCCAAGAGTTGGACAGGGATGTCGTAGGTGAAAAACTGTTTTTT. Full variable domain (outside the CDR3, taken from reference TRBV2 and TRBJ1-4): EPEVTQTPSHQVTQMGQEVILRCVPISNHLYFYWYRQILGQKVEFLVSFYNNEISEKSEIFDDQFSVERPDGSNFTLKIRSTKLEDSAMYFCAQELDRDVVGEKLFFGSGTQLSVL.

With respect to this clone: This specimen includes other DNA sequences encoding the same CDR3. This rearrangement joins TRBV27 to TRBJ1-1; perhaps TRBD1 as D (5 bases). Germline-derived CDR1 and CDR2 are MNHEY and SMNVEV (reference sequence). The CDR3 contains 11 residues. V lost 5 bases and J 4 bases, leaving 5 bases between the germline ends. CDR3 nucleotide sequence: TGTGCCAGCAGTAGGGGCACTGAAGCTTTCTTT. This encodes CASSRGTEAFF.

This clone was recorded once. V is TRBV2 and J is TRBJ2-1, with D tentatively TRBD2 (5 bases). This CDR3 has 14 residues. CDR1 and CDR2 (germline): SNHLY, FYNNEI. Trimming took 6 bases from V and 0 from J, leaving 9 bases between them. This chain's CDR3 is CASRTEVSYNEQFF. The CDR3, as DNA: TGTGCCAGCAGGACGGAGGTCTCCTACAATGAGCAGTTCTTC.

The V and J genes are TRBV10-3 and TRBJ1-2; D unresolved. The CDR3 is 16 residues long. The V gene lost 7 bases and the J gene lost 1 base, with 19 bases spanning the gap. Germline loops: CDR1 ENHRY, CDR2 SYGVKD. CDR3 loop: CAITQSRFIGNYGYTF. The CDR3 DNA follows: TGTGCCATCACCCAGTCTAGGTTTATCGGTAACTATGGCTACACCTTC.

CDR3 sequence reads: CASSVAGEQFF. The CDR3 region has the DNA TGTGCCAGCAGCGTAGCAGGGGAGCAGTTCTTC. The genes are TRBV9 and TRBJ2-1; tentatively, D is TRBD1 (5 bases). The V gene lost 0 bases and the J gene lost 10 bases, with 5 bases spanning the gap. The CDR3 loop spans 11 amino acids. Germline V gene sequence: CDR1 SGDLS, CDR2 YYNGEE.

This clone was picked up one time. V is TRBV4-3 and J is TRBJ2-1; 7 bases fit TRBD2. The CDR3 has 15 residues. Germline CDR1 reads LGHNA; CDR2 reads YSLEER. V lost 3 bases to trimming and J lost 7 bases; unmatched junction nucleotides: 9. The CDR3 DNA is TGCGCCAGCAGCCAGGGAAGCGGGATTTCAAATGAGCAGTTCTTC. As protein: CASSQGSGISNEQFF.

The chain has TRBV11-2 and TRBJ2-1, with 11 nucleotides matching TRBD2. CDR3 length equals 19 residues. The germline V gene encodes CDR1 SGHAT and CDR2 FQNNGV. Trimming cost V 1 base and J 4 bases; bases outside gene matches: 12. CDR3 region: CASSLVPFLAGGYYNEQFF. The CDR3 DNA sequence: TGTGCCAGCAGCTTAGTCCCATTCCTAGCGGGGGGATATTACAATGAGCAGTTCTTC.

As to this clone: Additional DNA sequences in this sample encode the identical CDR3. V gene TRBV19 combines with J gene TRBJ2-7, with TRBD1 identical over 9 bases. This CDR3 comprises 14 residues. V shed 5 bases, J shed 1 base, and the junction held 3 bases outside the gene matches. The germline gives CDR1 LNHDA, CDR2 SQIVND (reference sequence). The CDR3 sequence: CASSRDRASYEQYF. The CDR3 DNA reads TGTGCCAGTAGTCGGGACAGGGCGTCCTACGAGCAGTACTTC.

V usage is TRBV7-9 and J usage is TRBJ1-4, with D perhaps TRBD1 (5 bases). The CDR3 loop spans 15 amino acids. CDR1 and CDR2 (germline): SEHNR, FQNEAQ (reference sequence). V lost 5 bases, J lost 0 bases, and 10 bases lay in between. The CDR3 sequence: CASSGTRATNEKLFF. CDR3 bases: TGTGCCAGCAGCGGAACCAGGGCAACTAATGAAAAACTGTTTTTT.

The chain carries TRBV4-2 and TRBJ1-4; maybe TRBD1 (6 bases). This CDR3 has 16 amino acids. V was shortened by 0 bases and J by 8 bases, with 16 bases between the two germline ends. Looked up from germline, CDR1 is LGHNA and CDR2 is YNFKEQ. The CDR3 DNA follows: TGTGCCAGCAGCCAAGAAGGGCCGGACAGAGGAGAAAAACTGTTTTTT. Protein sequence: CASSQEGPDRGEKLFF.

This chain links TRBV7-2 with TRBJ2-3; 9 bases are shared with TRBD2. Germline CDR1 is SGHTA and CDR2 is FQGNSA. This CDR3 spans 15 amino acids. V trimming: 3 bases; J trimming: 1 base; junction bases outside the gene matches: 2. The DNA of the CDR3 is TGTGCCAGCAGCTTTCCTAGCGGGGGCACAGATACGCAGTATTTT. It codes for CASSFPSGGTDTQYF.

This sequence joins TRBV14 and TRBJ2-1, with D perhaps TRBD1 (6 bases). The CDR3 consists of 9 residues. Germline lookup yields CDR1 SGHDN and CDR2 FVKESK. Between the trimmed V and J ends, which lost 8 bases and 14 bases, there was a span of 10 bases. The CDR3 nucleotides read TGTGCCAGCCGGGACACCGAGTTCTTC. Amino acids: CASRDTEFF.

There are a few counts of this clone. This chain joins TRBV20-1 and TRBJ1-1, with 9 bases identical to TRBD1. Germline assignment: CDR1 DFQATT and CDR2 SNEGSKA (reference sequence). CDR3 length: 11 amino acids. Trimming at V came to 3 bases and at J to 9 bases, leaving 2 bases not matched to a gene. CDR3 in DNA: TGCAGTGCTAGGGGACAGGGAAAAGCTTTCTTT. Its translation is CSARGQGKAFF.

The rearrangement joins TRBV28 to TRBJ1-3; a possible D gene is TRBD1 (5 bases). V gave up 3 bases and J gave up 3 bases, with 12 bases separating them. The CDR3 spans 15 residues. Germline assignment: CDR1 MDHEN and CDR2 SYDVKM. CDR3 nucleotide sequence: TGTGCCAGCAGTTTCCGGGGGTTCGGTGGAAACACCATATATTTT. It codes for CASSFRGFGGNTIYF.

The chain carries TRBV28 and TRBJ2-1; a weak D match, TRBD2 (5 bases). Trimming took off 5 bases at V and 7 bases at J, with 24 bases between the two ends. The germline V gene encodes CDR1 MDHEN and CDR2 SYDVKM. The CDR3 runs 17 residues. CDR3 sequence: CASSQLRGVPTNNEQFF. Written as DNA, the CDR3 is TGTGCCAGCAGTCAGCTACGGGGAGTTCCGACGAATAATGAGCAGTTCTTC. The full variable domain, rest sourced from reference TRBV28 and TRBJ2-1, is DVKVTQSSRYLVKRTGEKVFLECVQDMDHENMFWYRQDPGLGLRLIYFSYDVKMKEKGDIPEGYSVSREKKERFSLILESASTNQTSMYLCASSQLRGVPTNNEQFFGPGTRLTVL.

This sequence joins TRBV25-1 and TRBJ2-2; a possible D gene is TRBD2 (6 bases). The CDR3 covers 16 residues. Per the germline V gene, CDR1 is MGHDK and CDR2 is SYGVNS. V dropped 7 bases and J dropped 1 base, with 16 bases sitting between them. The CDR3 bases are TGTGCCAGCAAAAAGGGACTGCCCGAGAACACCGGGGAGCTGTTTTTT. It yields the protein CASKKGLPENTGELFF.

The CDR3, as DNA: TGCGCCGGGGGGTGGGGTTACTTC. This translates into CAGGWGYF. This rearrangement joins TRBV5-1 to TRBJ2-7; TRBD2 is a possible D gene (6 bases). CDR3 length: 8 amino acids. V dropped 10 bases and J dropped 13 bases, with 12 bases sitting between them. Germline V gives CDR1 SGHRS, CDR2 YFSETQ.

The V and J genes are TRBV5-6 and TRBJ2-2, with 9 bases matching TRBD1. Germline V lookup: CDR1 SGHDT, CDR2 YYEEEE. The CDR3 is 15 amino acids. The V segment lost 2 bases and the J segment 5 bases; nucleotides outside the gene matches: 4. The CDR3 nucleotides read TGTGCCAGCAGCTTACAGGGGGCGCAGACCGGGGAGCTGTTTTTT. This codes for CASSLQGAQTGELFF.

Of note for this clone: The junction departs from the called germline gene at one end, perhaps through a read error. This rearrangement joins TRBV7-9 to TRBJ2-3; D perhaps matches TRBD1 (5 bases). There are 14 residues in the CDR3. Looked up from germline, CDR1 is SEHNR and CDR2 is FQNEAQ (reference sequence). The CDR3 nucleotides read TGTTCCAGCAGCCTTAAAGCAGGGACAGATACGCAGTATTTT. Encoded protein: CSSSLKAGTDTQYF.

On this clone itself: The junction departs from germline at one end; a sequencing error may be responsible. CDR3 loop: CASSLDGQGRKLFF. CDR3 nucleotide sequence: TGTGCCAGTAGTCTAGACGGACAGGGTCGAAAACTGTTTTTT. This chain links TRBV19 with TRBJ1-4; TRBD1 matches 8 bases. Germline V CDR1 and CDR2: LNHDA, SQIVND (reference sequence). CDR3 length: 14 residues. Filled out from reference TRBV19 and TRBJ1-4, the complete variable domain reads DGGITQSPKYLFRKEGQNVTLSCEQNLNHDAMYWYRQDPGQGLRLIYYSQIVNDFQKGDIAEGYSVSREKKESFPLTVTSAQKNPTAFYLCASSLDGQGRKLFFGSGTQLSVL.

The rearrangement uses TRBV2 and TRBJ1-5, with 7 nucleotides matching TRBD1. The CDR3 has 16 residues. With V trimmed by 6 bases and J by 7 bases, 15 bases remained unmatched. CDR1 SNHLY and CDR2 FYNNEI come from the germline V gene. The chain's CDR3 is CASRSIKTGTRQPQHF. The CDR3 DNA follows: TGTGCCAGCAGGTCCATAAAGACAGGGACGAGACAGCCCCAGCATTTT.

The CDR3 DNA reads TGTGCCAGCAGTGAACAGATAGGGGGGGGGCAAGAGACCCAGTACTTC. Translated: CASSEQIGGGQETQYF. V usage is TRBV6-1 and J usage is TRBJ2-5; tentative D call: TRBD2 (7 bases). The germline V and J ends were trimmed by 2 bases and 2 bases, with 15 bases remaining between them. The CDR3 covers 16 residues. CDR1 is MNHNS, CDR2 SASEGT, per germline.

The chain links TRBV14 to TRBJ1-3; possible D gene TRBD1, 6 bases. In germline, CDR1 is SGHDN, CDR2 FVKESK. The CDR3 contains 17 residues. V shed 3 bases and J shed 4 bases, with 19 bases lying between them. CDR3 amino acids: CASSQNLGGAPGNTIYF. As DNA, the CDR3 is TGTGCCAGCAGCCAGAATCTCGGGGGGGCGCCCGGAAACACCATATATTTT.

This CDR3 reads CASRSTTGGGYGYTF. The CDR3 DNA reads as TGCGCCAGCAGATCCACCACAGGGGGCGGCTATGGCTACACCTTC. V usage is TRBV5-1 and J usage is TRBJ1-2; 9 bases map to TRBD1. CDR1 is SGHRS and CDR2 is YFSETQ in the germline V gene. With V trimmed by 5 bases and J by 4 bases, 9 bases remained unmatched. The CDR3 contains 15 residues. Looking up the rest from reference TRBV5-1 and TRBJ1-2 gives the full variable domain: KAGVTQTPRYLIKTRGQQVTLSCSPISGHRSVSWYQQTPGQGLQFLFEYFSETQRNKGNFPGRFSGRQFSNSRSEMNVSTLELGDSALYLCASRSTTGGGYGYTFGSGTRLTVV.

V gene TRBV19 combines with J gene TRBJ2-2; 8 nucleotides line up with TRBD2. The CDR3 consists of 16 residues. V lost 0 bases to trimming and J lost 5 bases; unmatched junction nucleotides: 5. CDR1 and CDR2 from the germline V gene are LNHDA and SQIVND (reference sequence). In nucleotides, the CDR3 is TGTGCCAGTAGTATAGAGGGTAGCGGGATGACCGGGGAGCTGTTTTTT. Protein sequence: CASSIEGSGMTGELFF.

The count of this clone is one. The chain is built from TRBV5-5 and TRBJ1-1; D remains unclear. The ends were cut back, 0 bases at V and 1 base at J, with 7 bases in the middle. The CDR3 totals 14 residues. Per germline, CDR1 SGHKS and CDR2 YYEKEE (reference sequence). The CDR3 sequence is CASSLVGGNTEAFF. CDR3 sequence (DNA): TGTGCCAGCAGCTTGGTAGGCGGGAACACTGAAGCTTTCTTT. Combining the CDR3 with reference TRBV5-5 and TRBJ1-1 gives the whole variable domain DAGVTQSPTHLIKTRGQQVTLRCSPISGHKSVSWYQQVLGQGPQFIFQYYEKEERGRGNFPDRFSARQFPNYSSELNVNALLLGDSALYLCASSLVGGNTEAFFGQGTRLTVV.

The V call is TRBV18, the J call TRBJ1-3; unclear D gene. The CDR3 is made up of 14 amino acids. V lost 3 bases and J lost 3, with 9 bases in between. Looked up from germline, CDR1 is KGHSH and CDR2 is LQKENI. The CDR3 bases are TGTGCCAGCTCACCGAATTCGGGTGGAAACACCATATATTTT. Translated: CASSPNSGGNTIYF.